These 18 T cell receptor beta chains originate from one sample sequenced in a study of cytomegalovirus exposure and HLA in healthy donors. PCR involved 60 Vbeta and 13 Jbeta primers. Method: immunoSEQ multiplex PCR; TCRdb's copy keeps in-frame clones and lacks some. This table holds 90,000 to 140,000 clones, 75% to 90% found once. What was sequenced was PBMCs. The receptors come from a man aged 25 to 40 in good health and CMV-seropositive.

J is TRBJ1-1 and V is TRBV7-9, with 8 bases aligning to TRBD1. This CDR3 has 13 amino acids. V dropped 4 bases and J dropped 7; count of bases not matched to a gene: 5. Looked up from germline, CDR1 is SEHNR and CDR2 is FQNEAQ (reference sequence). The CDR3 spells CASSWTGIGEAFF. The CDR3 nucleotides are TGTGCCAGCAGCTGGACAGGGATAGGTGAAGCTTTCTTT.

As for this clone: Other DNA variants within this sample encode the same CDR3. V is TRBV5-1 and J is TRBJ2-6, with D perhaps matching TRBD1 (5 bases). The CDR3 covers 15 residues. The germline V gene has CDR1 SGHRS and CDR2 YFSETQ. Trimming cost V 0 bases and J 1 base, with 5 bases left between them. CDR3 region: CASSLAGSGANVLTF. CDR3 nucleotide sequence: TGCGCCAGCAGCTTGGCAGGGTCTGGGGCCAACGTCCTGACTTTC.

The chain links TRBV5-1 to TRBJ1-2; TRBD1 agrees at 9 bases. Germline V gene data show CDR1 as SGHRS and CDR2 as YFSETQ. The V gene end was trimmed by 3 bases and the J gene end by 4 bases; junction bases not matched to a gene: 13. The CDR3 contains 17 residues. CDR3 nucleotides: TGCGCCAGCAGCTACTCGAACCCGGGACAGGGAGGCTATGGCTACACCTTC. This translates into CASSYSNPGQGGYGYTF.

The DNA of the CDR3 is TGCAGCGTTGATGGAGGACTAGCGGGGGGGCACACCGGGGAGCTGTTTTTT. It encodes CSVDGGLAGGHTGELFF. The rearrangement uses TRBV29-1 and TRBJ2-2; 15 bases fit TRBD2. The CDR3 sequence is 17 residues long. J was trimmed by 3 bases and V by 3 bases; bases with no gene match: 5. CDR1 and CDR2 (germline): SQVTM, ANQGSEA.

V gene TRBV19 combines with J gene TRBJ2-3; D is unclear. V lost 3 bases, J lost 2 bases, and 12 bases lay in between. The CDR3 has 15 residues. Germline V gene lookup returns CDR1 LNHDA and CDR2 SQIVND (reference sequence). In DNA form, the CDR3 reads TGTGCCAGTAGTATCGGCGGTCGCTACACAGATACGCAGTATTTT. Translation gives CASSIGGRYTDTQYF. The variable domain in full, completed from reference TRBV19 and TRBJ2-3, reads DGGITQSPKYLFRKEGQNVTLSCEQNLNHDAMYWYRQDPGQGLRLIYYSQIVNDFQKGDIAEGYSVSREKKESFPLTVTSAQKNPTAFYLCASSIGGRYTDTQYFGPGTRLTVL.

The chain has TRBV4-3 and TRBJ2-1, with 7 bases that match TRBD2. CDR1 and CDR2 (germline): LGHNA, YSLEER. This CDR3 has 12 residues. V dropped 4 bases and J dropped 12; count of bases not matched to a gene: 6. The CDR3: CASSPVSGGQFF. Written as DNA, the CDR3 is TGCGCCAGCAGCCCCGTCTCGGGGGGGCAGTTCTTC.

The chain has TRBV30 and TRBJ2-1; no clear D gene. The CDR3 has 13 residues. Germline V gene lookup returns CDR1 GTSNPN and CDR2 SVGIG (reference sequence). Trimming left V 8 bases short and J 0 bases short, with 11 bases between. The CDR3 bases are TGTGCCGCTGATTATAGCTCCTACAATGAGCAGTTCTTC. Translating it yields CAADYSSYNEQFF.

The chain joins TRBV9 to TRBJ2-3, with 11 bases lining up with TRBD2. The CDR3 consists of 16 residues. Unmatched junction bases numbered 10, after V lost 0 bases and J lost 10 bases. Germline V gene data show CDR1 as SGDLS and CDR2 as YYNGEE. CDR3 nucleotides: TGTGCCAGCAGCGTAGTAACTAGCGGGGGCCCCATTGCGCAGTATTTT. This translates into CASSVVTSGGPIAQYF. Based on the CDR3 plus reference TRBV9 and TRBJ2-3, the full variable domain is DSGVTQTPKHLITATGQRVTLRCSPRSGDLSVYWYQQSLDQGLQFLIQYYNGEERAKGNILERFSAQQFPDLHSELNLSSLELGDSALYFCASSVVTSGGPIAQYFGPGTRLTVL.

V usage is TRBV5-4 and J usage is TRBJ2-3; D is possibly TRBD2 (5 bases). Trimming took off 0 bases at V and 9 bases at J, with 14 bases between the two ends. Germline V gene data show CDR1 as SGHNT and CDR2 as YYREEE (reference sequence). This CDR3 comprises 14 residues. The CDR3 region is CASSLAGETGTQYF. In DNA, the CDR3 is TGTGCCAGCAGCTTGGCTGGGGAGACCGGAACGCAGTATTTT. Complete variable domain (other parts from reference TRBV5-4 and TRBJ2-3): ETGVTQSPTHLIKTRGQQVTLRCSSQSGHNTVSWYQQALGQGPQFIFQYYREEENGRGNFPPRFSGLQFPNYSSELNVNALELDDSALYLCASSLAGETGTQYFGPGTRLTVL.

The gene calls are TRBV18 and TRBJ2-7; tentatively, D is TRBD2 (5 bases). Trimming left V 3 bases short and J 3 bases short, with 12 bases between. This CDR3 has 14 residues. Germline-derived CDR1 and CDR2 are KGHSH and LQKENI. CDR3 loop: CASSPEGPHYEQYF. The CDR3 coding sequence is TGTGCCAGCTCACCCGAGGGCCCACACTACGAGCAGTACTTC.

V is TRBV4-1 and J is TRBJ1-6; D perhaps matches TRBD1 (5 bases). V shed 2 bases and J shed 1 base, with 9 bases lying between them. Germline V gene data show CDR1 as MGHRA and CDR2 as YSYEKL. CDR3 size: 16 residues. The CDR3 DNA sequence: TGCGCCAGCAGCCAACTCGGGGGATCCTATAATTCACCCCTCCACTTT. Amino acid sequence: CASSQLGGSYNSPLHF.

V usage is TRBV6-1 and J usage is TRBJ2-5; D perhaps matches TRBD1 (6 bases). V lost 11 bases and J lost 5, with 15 bases in between. The CDR3 loop spans 12 amino acids. CDR1 is MNHNS, CDR2 SASEGT, per germline. Written as DNA, the CDR3 is TGTGCCGGGGGAGACAGGCGGGAGACCCAGTACTTC. This encodes CAGGDRRETQYF.

This chain links TRBV19 with TRBJ2-2; D is possibly TRBD2 (6 bases). Trimming cost V 6 bases and J 4 bases, with 9 bases left between them. The length of the CDR3 is 13 residues. Germline CDR1 LNHDA, CDR2 SQIVND (reference sequence). CDR3 amino acids: CASSTGVTGELFF. CDR3 DNA: TGTGCCAGTAGCACGGGAGTCACCGGGGAGCTGTTTTTT.

The rearrangement links TRBV5-1 to TRBJ2-1; 13 bases line up with TRBD2. The V gene end was trimmed by 0 bases and the J gene end by 0 bases; junction bases not matched to a gene: 3. Looked up from germline, CDR1 is SGHRS and CDR2 is YFSETQ. CDR3 size: 18 residues. CDR3 residues: CASSLVLAGGSSYNEQFF. In nucleotides, the CDR3 is TGCGCCAGCAGCTTGGTACTAGCGGGGGGGAGCTCCTACAATGAGCAGTTCTTC.

The chain couples TRBV11-2 to TRBJ1-6; a weak D match, TRBD1 (6 bases). This CDR3 is built from 16 residues. The germline gives CDR1 SGHAT, CDR2 FQNNGV. V lost 6 bases and J lost 7, with 19 bases in between. CDR3 coding DNA: TGTGCCAGCAGACAAGCACAGGGATCGTTAAATTCACCCCTCCACTTT. Translation gives CASRQAQGSLNSPLHF.

The table lists this clone with a count of one. J is TRBJ1-1 and V is TRBV7-2; tentative D call: TRBD1 (5 bases). Germline assignment: CDR1 SGHTA and CDR2 FQGNSA. Trimming stripped 8 bases from V and 1 base from J, with 11 bases between. The CDR3 is 13 amino acids. The CDR3: CASYQQANTEAFF. In nucleotides, the CDR3 is TGTGCCAGCTACCAACAGGCGAACACTGAAGCTTTCTTT.

The V gene is TRBV27, the J gene TRBJ1-3; tentative D call: TRBD1 (5 bases). CDR1 is MNHEY and CDR2 is SMNVEV in the germline V gene (reference sequence). This CDR3 is 15 amino acids long. Trimming removed 0 bases at V and 3 bases at J, with 9 bases between. Here the CDR3 DNA reads TGTGCCAGCAGTTTATCAAGGGGAGGTGGAAACACCATATATTTT. Its protein product is CASSLSRGGGNTIYF.

The V gene is TRBV7-2, the J gene TRBJ2-7; D perhaps matches TRBD2 (5 bases). The CDR3 contains 16 residues. CDR1 and CDR2 from the germline V gene are SGHTA and FQGNSA. Trimming cost V 1 base and J 2 bases, with 15 bases left between them. CDR3 DNA: TGTGCCAGCAGCTTAGGGGCCCCGACTAAGACCTACGAGCAGTACTTC. This translates into CASSLGAPTKTYEQYF. Supplemented by reference TRBV7-2 and TRBJ2-7, the full variable domain reads GAGVSQSPSNKVTEKGKDVELRCDPISGHTALYWYRQSLGQGLEFLIYFQGNSAPDKSGLPSDRFSAERTGGSVSTLTIQRTQQEDSAVYLCASSLGAPTKTYEQYFGPGTRLTVT.